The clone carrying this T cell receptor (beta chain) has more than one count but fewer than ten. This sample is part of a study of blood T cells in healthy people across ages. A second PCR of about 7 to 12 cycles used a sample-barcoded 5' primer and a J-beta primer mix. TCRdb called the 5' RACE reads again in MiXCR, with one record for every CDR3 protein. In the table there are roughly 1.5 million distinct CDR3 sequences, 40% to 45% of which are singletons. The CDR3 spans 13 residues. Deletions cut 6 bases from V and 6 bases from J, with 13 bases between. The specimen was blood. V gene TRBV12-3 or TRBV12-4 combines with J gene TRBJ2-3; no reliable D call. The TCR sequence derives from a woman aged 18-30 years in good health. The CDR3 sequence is CASSTLNGDTQYF. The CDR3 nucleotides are TGTGCCAGCAGCACTTTGAATGGGGATACGCAGTATTTT.